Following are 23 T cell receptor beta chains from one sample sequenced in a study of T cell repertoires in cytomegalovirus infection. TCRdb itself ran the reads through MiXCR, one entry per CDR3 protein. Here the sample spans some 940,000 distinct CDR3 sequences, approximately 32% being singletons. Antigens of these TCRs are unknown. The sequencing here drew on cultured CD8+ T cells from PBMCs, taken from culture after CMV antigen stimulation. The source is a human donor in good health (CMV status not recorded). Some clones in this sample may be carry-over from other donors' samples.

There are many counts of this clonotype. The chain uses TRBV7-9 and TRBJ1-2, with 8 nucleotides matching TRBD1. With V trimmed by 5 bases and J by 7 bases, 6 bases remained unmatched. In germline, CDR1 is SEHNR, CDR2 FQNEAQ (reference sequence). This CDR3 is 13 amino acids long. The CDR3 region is CASSPQGEGGYTF. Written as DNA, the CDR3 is TGTGCCAGCAGCCCACAGGGGGAGGGTGGCTACACCTTC.

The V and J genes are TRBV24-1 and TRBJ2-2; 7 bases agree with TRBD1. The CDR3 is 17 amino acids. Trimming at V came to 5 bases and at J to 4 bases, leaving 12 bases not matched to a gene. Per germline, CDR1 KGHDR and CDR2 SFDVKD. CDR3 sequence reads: CATSALDREDVTGELFF. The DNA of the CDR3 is TGTGCCACCAGTGCCCTCGACAGGGAAGATGTCACCGGGGAGCTGTTTTTT.

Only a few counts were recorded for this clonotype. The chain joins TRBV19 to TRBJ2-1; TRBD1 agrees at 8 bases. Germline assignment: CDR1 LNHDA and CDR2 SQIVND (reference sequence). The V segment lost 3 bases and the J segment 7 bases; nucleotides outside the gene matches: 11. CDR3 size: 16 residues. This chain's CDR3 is CASSMMRQGYGNEQFF. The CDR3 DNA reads TGTGCCAGTAGTATGATGAGACAGGGGTATGGAAATGAGCAGTTCTTC.

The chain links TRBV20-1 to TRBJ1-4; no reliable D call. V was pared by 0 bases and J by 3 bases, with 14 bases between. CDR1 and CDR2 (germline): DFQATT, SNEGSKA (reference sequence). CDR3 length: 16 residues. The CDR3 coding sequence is TGCAGTGCTAGAGATCGCTTCGAGGGTGCTAATGAAAAACTGTTTTTT. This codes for CSARDRFEGANEKLFF.

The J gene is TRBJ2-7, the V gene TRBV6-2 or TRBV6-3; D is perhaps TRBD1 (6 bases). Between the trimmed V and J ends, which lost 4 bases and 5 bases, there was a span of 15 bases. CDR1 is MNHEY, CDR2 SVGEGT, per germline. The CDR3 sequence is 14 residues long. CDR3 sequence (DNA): TGTGCCAGCAGTTCTTATCCACGGGACAACGAGCAGTACGTC. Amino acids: CASSSYPRDNEQYV.

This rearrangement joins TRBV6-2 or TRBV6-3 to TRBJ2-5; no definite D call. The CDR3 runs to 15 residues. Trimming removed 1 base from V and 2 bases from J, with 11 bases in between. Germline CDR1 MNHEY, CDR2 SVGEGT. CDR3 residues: CASSYWAAAQETQYF. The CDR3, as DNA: TGTGCCAGCAGTTACTGGGCAGCAGCACAAGAGACCCAGTACTTC.

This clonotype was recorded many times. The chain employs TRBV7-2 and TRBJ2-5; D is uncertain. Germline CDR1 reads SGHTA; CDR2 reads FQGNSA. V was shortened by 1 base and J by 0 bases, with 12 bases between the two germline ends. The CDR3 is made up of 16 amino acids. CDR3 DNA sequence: TGTGCCAGCAGCTTAGACCCAGGATTGTACCAAGAGACCCAGTACTTC. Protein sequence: CASSLDPGLYQETQYF.

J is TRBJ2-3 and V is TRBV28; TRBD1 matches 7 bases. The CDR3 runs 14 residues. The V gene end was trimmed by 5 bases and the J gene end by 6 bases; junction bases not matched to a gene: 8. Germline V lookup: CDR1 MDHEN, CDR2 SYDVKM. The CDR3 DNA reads TGTGCCAGCAGTGGGACAGTCCCGGGGGATACGCAGTATTTT. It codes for CASSGTVPGDTQYF.

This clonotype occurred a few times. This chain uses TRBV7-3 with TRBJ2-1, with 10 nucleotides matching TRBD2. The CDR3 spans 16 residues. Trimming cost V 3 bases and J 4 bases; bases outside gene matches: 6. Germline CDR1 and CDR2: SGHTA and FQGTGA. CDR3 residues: CASSFGAGGLYNEQFF. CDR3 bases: TGTGCCAGCAGCTTCGGAGCGGGGGGGCTGTACAATGAGCAGTTCTTC.

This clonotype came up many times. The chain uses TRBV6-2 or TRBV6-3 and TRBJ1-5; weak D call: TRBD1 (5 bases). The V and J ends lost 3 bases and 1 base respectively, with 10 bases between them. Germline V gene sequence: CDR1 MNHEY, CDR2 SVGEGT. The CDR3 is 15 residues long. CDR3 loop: CASSYVGTSNQPQHF. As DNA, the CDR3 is TGTGCCAGCAGTTATGTCGGGACGAGCAATCAGCCCCAGCATTTT.

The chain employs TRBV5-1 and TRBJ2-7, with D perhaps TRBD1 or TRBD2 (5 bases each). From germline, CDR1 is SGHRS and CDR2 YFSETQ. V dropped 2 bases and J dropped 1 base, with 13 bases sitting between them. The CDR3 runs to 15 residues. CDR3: CASSLNEGRSYEQYF. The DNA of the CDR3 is TGCGCCAGCAGCTTAAATGAGGGACGGTCCTACGAGCAGTACTTC.

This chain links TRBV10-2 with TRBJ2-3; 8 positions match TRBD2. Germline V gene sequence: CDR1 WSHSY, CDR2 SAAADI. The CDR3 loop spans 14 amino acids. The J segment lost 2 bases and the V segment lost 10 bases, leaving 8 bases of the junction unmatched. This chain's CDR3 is CATFRGGPTDTQYF. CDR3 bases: TGCGCCACCTTTCGGGGGGGGCCCACAGATACGCAGTATTTT.

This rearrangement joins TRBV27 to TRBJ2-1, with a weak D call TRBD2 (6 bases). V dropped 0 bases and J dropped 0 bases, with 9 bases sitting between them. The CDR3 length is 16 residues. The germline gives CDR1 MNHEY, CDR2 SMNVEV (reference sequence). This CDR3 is CASSLSSSDSYNEQFF. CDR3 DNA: TGTGCCAGCAGTTTATCGTCTAGCGACTCCTACAATGAGCAGTTCTTC.

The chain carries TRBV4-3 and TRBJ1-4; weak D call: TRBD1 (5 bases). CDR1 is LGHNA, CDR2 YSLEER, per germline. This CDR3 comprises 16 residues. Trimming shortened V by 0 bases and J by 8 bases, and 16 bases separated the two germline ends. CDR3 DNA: TGCGCCAGCAGCCAAGAATTGCGGCAGGGAAAGGAAAAACTGTTTTTT. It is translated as CASSQELRQGKEKLFF.

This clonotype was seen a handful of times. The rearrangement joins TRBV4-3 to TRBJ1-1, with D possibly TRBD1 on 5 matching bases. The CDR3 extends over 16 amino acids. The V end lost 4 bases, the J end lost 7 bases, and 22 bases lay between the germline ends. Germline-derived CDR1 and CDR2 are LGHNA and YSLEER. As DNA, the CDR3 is TGCGCCAGCAGCCCCCAATGGCGGCAGGGCAAATTTGAAGCTTTCTTT. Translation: CASSPQWRQGKFEAFF.

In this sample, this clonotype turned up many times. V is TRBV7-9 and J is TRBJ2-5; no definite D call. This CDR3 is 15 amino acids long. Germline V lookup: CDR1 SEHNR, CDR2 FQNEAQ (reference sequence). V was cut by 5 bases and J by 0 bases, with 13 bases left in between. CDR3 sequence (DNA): TGTGCCAGCAGCCCGCCCGGGCTTAACCAAGAGACCCAGTACTTC. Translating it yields CASSPPGLNQETQYF.

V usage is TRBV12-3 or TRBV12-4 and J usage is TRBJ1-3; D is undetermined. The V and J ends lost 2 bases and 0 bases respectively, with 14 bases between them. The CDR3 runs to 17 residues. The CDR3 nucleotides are TGTGCCAGCAGTTTACGGCTCCGAGACGCCTCTGGAAACACCATATATTTT. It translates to CASSLRLRDASGNTIYF.

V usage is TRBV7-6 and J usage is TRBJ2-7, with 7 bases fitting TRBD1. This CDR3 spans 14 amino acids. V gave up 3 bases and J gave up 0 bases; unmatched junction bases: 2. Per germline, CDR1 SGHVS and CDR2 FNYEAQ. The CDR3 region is CASSFGDSSYEQYV. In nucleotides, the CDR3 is TGTGCCAGCAGCTTTGGGGACAGCTCCTACGAGCAGTACGTC.

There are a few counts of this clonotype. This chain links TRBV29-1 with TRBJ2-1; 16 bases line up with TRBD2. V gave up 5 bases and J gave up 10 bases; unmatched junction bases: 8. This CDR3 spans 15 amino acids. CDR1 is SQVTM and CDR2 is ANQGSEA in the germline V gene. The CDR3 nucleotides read TGCAGCGTTCTCCCGGGACTAGCGGGGGGGTACGAGCAGTTCTTC. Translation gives CSVLPGLAGGYEQFF.

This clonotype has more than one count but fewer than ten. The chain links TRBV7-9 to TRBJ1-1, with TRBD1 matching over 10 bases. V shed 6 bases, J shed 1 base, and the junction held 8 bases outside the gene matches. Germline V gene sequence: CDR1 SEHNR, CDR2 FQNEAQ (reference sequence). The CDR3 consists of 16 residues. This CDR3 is CASSSRDRGANTEAFF. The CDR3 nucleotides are TGTGCCAGCAGTTCCCGGGACAGGGGCGCGAACACTGAAGCTTTCTTT.

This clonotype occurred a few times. CDR3 sequence: CASSLLKRNTEAFF. CDR3 sequence (DNA): TGTGCCAGCAGTTTACTTAAAAGGAACACTGAAGCTTTCTTT. The V and J genes are TRBV27 and TRBJ1-1; D is undetermined. Per germline, CDR1 MNHEY and CDR2 SMNVEV (reference sequence). CDR3 length equals 14 residues. V gave up 2 bases and J gave up 1 base, with 8 bases separating them.

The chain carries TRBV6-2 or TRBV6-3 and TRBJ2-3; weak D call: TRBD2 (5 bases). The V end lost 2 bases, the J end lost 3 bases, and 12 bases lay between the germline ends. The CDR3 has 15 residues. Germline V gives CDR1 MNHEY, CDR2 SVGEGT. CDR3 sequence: CASSYAPLATDTQYF. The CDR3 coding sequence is TGTGCCAGCAGTTACGCCCCCCTAGCAACAGATACGCAGTATTTT.

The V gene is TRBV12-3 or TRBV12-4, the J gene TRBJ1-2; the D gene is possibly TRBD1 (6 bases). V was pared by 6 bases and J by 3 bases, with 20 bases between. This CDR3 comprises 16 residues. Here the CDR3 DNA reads TGTGCCAGCAGCCCGCCCCTCGGGGGGCTTTACTATGGCTACACCTTC. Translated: CASSPPLGGLYYGYTF.